Described below is a single TCR beta chain sequence and its context. Generated by immunoSEQ multiplex PCR, the TCRdb table keeps only in-frame clones and is missing some. The sample yields tens of thousands of clones, roughly 93% seen once. The data originate from a study of T cell changes during pregnancy in multiple sclerosis. The V end lost 3 bases, the J end lost 3 bases, and 12 bases lay between the germline ends. The CDR3 length is 14 residues. CDR1 and CDR2 (germline): LGHNA, YSLEER. The sequencing here drew on peripheral blood, taken after pregnancy. This TCR derives from a female donor with multiple sclerosis, enrolled in a pregnancy study. The chain combines TRBV4-3 with TRBJ2-7, with a tentative D call TRBD1 (6 bases). This CDR3 is CASSQNTGYYEQYF. The CDR3 DNA follows: TGCGCCAGCAGCCAGAATACAGGGTACTACGAGCAGTACTTC.